This note documents a single TCR beta chain sequence. Germline V CDR1 and CDR2: SNHLY, FYNNEI. V lost 6 bases and J 5 bases, leaving 16 bases between the germline ends. CDR3 length equals 14 residues. Indicated treatment: preoperative locoregional IRX-2 cytokine immunotherapy. Samples came from a phase Ib trial of preoperative locoregional IRX-2 cytokine immunotherapy. These data originate in a study of preoperative IRX-2 immunotherapy in early breast cancer. This table comes from immunoSEQ multiplex PCR, and its TCRdb copy is limited to in-frame clones, with some not included. This table has around 62,000 clones, approximately 95% appearing once.

The chain recombines TRBV2 with TRBJ1-1, with a tentative D call TRBD1 (6 bases). This TCR derives from a human donor with breast cancer. The sample was collected from a patient treated with IRX-2 immunotherapy. The CDR3 spells CASRVTGRWTEAFF. The CDR3 DNA sequence: TGTGCCAGCAGAGTTACAGGGCGTTGGACTGAAGCTTTCTTT.